This T cell receptor beta chain was retrieved from a study of blood T cell repertoires in COVID-19. The wider study: Collection of acute and convalescent COVID-19 samples took place in the United States, Italy and Spain. T cells, B-cell-depleted T cells, or PBMCs supplied cDNA or gDNA.

In the authors' workflow: How many nucleated cells were present was estimated from reference gene primer amplification. The repertoire was sequenced with immunoSEQ multiplex PCR; TCRdb's copy has only in-frame clones and lacks some. From that table come the V and J calls and clone size; the DNA was used to work out D and trimming. The sample yields about 74,000 clones, roughly three quarters seen once. Germline V CDR1 and CDR2: SGDLS, YYNGEE. The ends were cut back, 3 bases at V and 0 bases at J, with 17 bases in the middle. This CDR3 spans 17 amino acids. The sample was peripheral blood. The V and J genes are TRBV9 and TRBJ2-3, with a weak D call TRBD1 (7 bases). This receptor was obtained from a man in his 70s with acute or convalescent COVID-19. For the CDR3, the DNA is TGTGCCAGCAGCGCTTTTTTACAGGGGACTAGCACAGATACGCAGTATTTT. This gives the protein CASSAFLQGTSTDTQYF.